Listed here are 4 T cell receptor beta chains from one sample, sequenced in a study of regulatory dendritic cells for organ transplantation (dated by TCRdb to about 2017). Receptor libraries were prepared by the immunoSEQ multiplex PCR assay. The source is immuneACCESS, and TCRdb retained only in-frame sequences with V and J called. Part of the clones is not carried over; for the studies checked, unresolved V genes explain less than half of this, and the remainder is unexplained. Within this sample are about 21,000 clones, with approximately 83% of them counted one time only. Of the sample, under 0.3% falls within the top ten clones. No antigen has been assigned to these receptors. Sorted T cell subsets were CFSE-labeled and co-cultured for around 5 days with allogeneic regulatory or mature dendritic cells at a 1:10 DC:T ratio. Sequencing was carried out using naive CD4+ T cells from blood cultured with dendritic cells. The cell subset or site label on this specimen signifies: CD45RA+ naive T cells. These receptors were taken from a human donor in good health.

CDR3 nucleotides: TGTGCCAGCAGCCGCAACCTTGGGCGGGTGGGACACCAAGAGACCCAGTACTTC. It translates to CASSRNLGRVGHQETQYF. The rearrangement links TRBV7-2 to TRBJ2-5; either TRBD1 or TRBD2 may fit D (5 bases each). Trimming pared 5 bases from V and 0 bases from J, leaving 22 bases between. Germline V gene lookup returns CDR1 SGHTA and CDR2 FQGNSA. The CDR3 extends over 18 amino acids.

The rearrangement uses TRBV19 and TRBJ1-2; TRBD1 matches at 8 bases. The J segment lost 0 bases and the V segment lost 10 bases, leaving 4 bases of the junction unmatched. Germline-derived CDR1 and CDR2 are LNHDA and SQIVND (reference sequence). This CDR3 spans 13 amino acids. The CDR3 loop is CANDRGPNYGYTF. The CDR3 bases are TGTGCCAATGACAGGGGACCTAACTATGGCTACACCTTC.

CDR3 protein: CASSAERQGRGYGYTF. The CDR3 nucleotides are TGTGCCAGCAGCGCGGAAAGACAGGGGAGGGGCTATGGCTACACCTTC. The chain employs TRBV7-8 and TRBJ1-2, with 8 bases lining up with TRBD1. Germline-derived CDR1 and CDR2 are SGHVS and FQNEAQ. The CDR3 contains 16 residues. The V segment lost 5 bases and the J segment 4 bases; nucleotides outside the gene matches: 12.

Written as DNA, the CDR3 is TGTGCCAGCTCCGGACTAGCAGTTTACAATGAGCAGTTCTTC. It specifies CASSGLAVYNEQFF. The chain employs TRBV7-9 and TRBJ2-1; 8 bases agree with TRBD2. V lost 8 bases, J lost 4 bases, and 7 bases stayed unmatched. This CDR3 spans 14 amino acids. Germline V gene sequence: CDR1 SEHNR, CDR2 FQNEAQ (reference sequence).